This is a list of T cell receptor beta chains from one sample in a study of CD8 T cells in ankylosing spondylitis. TCRdb reanalysed the 5' RACE reads using MiXCR and keeps one entry per CDR3 protein. The sample lists 90,000 to 120,000 distinct CDR3 sequences; under 30% were seen once. Sequenced sample: synovial fluid, either unsorted or a sorted T cell fraction (not recorded which). Receptors were obtained from a male donor with ankylosing spondylitis. CDR3s include the opening cysteine and the closing phenylalanine or tryptophan. A D gene is named only where the DNA matches it firmly. Clone size, where shown, is once, few, many, or a class for clones that have expanded.

TRBV12-3/TRBV12-4	.	TRBJ1-5	few	TGTGCCAGCAGTTTGGGCGTGGGGAGCAATCAGCCCCAGCATTTT	CASSLGVGSNQPQHF
TRBV3-1	.	TRBJ1-3	.	TGTGCCAGCAGCCGGCAGGCTTTCTCTGGAAACACCATATATTTT	CASSRQAFSGNTIYF
TRBV6-1	.	TRBJ1-1	.	TGTGCCAGCCTCTATAGCCACACTGAAGCTTTCTTT	CASLYSHTEAFF
TRBV3-1	TRBD2	TRBJ2-2	few	TGTGCCAGCAGCCTAGCGGGCTCCGGGGAGCTGTTTTTT	CASSLAGSGELFF
TRBV28	.	TRBJ2-3	few	TGTGCCAGCAGTCCGTTTCCTCTTCGGACTGGATCTTACACAGATACGCAGTATTTT	CASSPFPLRTGSYTDTQYF
TRBV18	.	TRBJ2-3	few	TGTGCCAGCGTACGACAGGGAGGGGGCACAGATACGCAGTATTTT	CASVRQGGGTDTQYF
TRBV12-3/TRBV12-4	.	TRBJ2-3	many	TGTGCCAGCAGTCCGAGTTCTGAGGCGCAGTATTTT	CASSPSSEAQYF
TRBV28	TRBD2	TRBJ2-1	.	TGTGCCAGCAGTCGACTAGCGGGAGGCAGGGTTGAGCAGTTCTTC	CASSRLAGGRVEQFF
TRBV5-6	TRBD1	TRBJ2-7	.	TGTGCCAGCAGCTCGACCGGACAGGGTTCCATGATGCGGGAGCAGTACTTC	CASSSTGQGSMMREQYF
TRBV7-2	.	TRBJ2-1	.	TGTGCCAGCAGCTTTGGACCCCGAGGGGAGTCGCAGTTCTTC	CASSFGPRGESQFF
TRBV11-1	TRBD1	TRBJ2-1	.	TGTGCCAGCAGCTTAGCCGCTGATGGACAGGGAAATTACAATGAGCAGTTCTTC	CASSLAADGQGNYNEQFF
TRBV27	.	TRBJ2-1	.	TGTGCCAGCTCACGACCCGGGACAACTAACAATGAGCAGTTCTTC	CASSRPGTTNNEQFF
TRBV11-2	.	TRBJ2-1	.	TGTGCCAGCAGCTTAGAGCGGGACGGCGCCAATGAGCAGTTCTTC	CASSLERDGANEQFF
TRBV28	.	TRBJ1-5	.	TGTGCCAGCAGTCCTATAGGGGCTAACAATCAGCCCCAGCATTTT	CASSPIGANNQPQHF
TRBV6-2/TRBV6-3	TRBD1	TRBJ1-1	.	TGTGCCAGCAGCTCGGGACAGGAAATTAACACTGAAGCTTTCTTT	CASSSGQEINTEAFF
TRBV14	.	TRBJ2-1	once	TGTGCCAGCTATAAAGCGGGTAGTGTAAATGAGCAGTTCTTC	CASYKAGSVNEQFF
TRBV11-2	TRBD2	TRBJ2-5	few	TGTGCCAGCGGAAGTCTTGCGGGAGGGCCCGGGGAGACCCAGTACTTC	CASGSLAGGPGETQYF
TRBV7-2	TRBD2	TRBJ2-1	.	TGTGCCAGCAGCTCATCCGTACTAGCGGCTTATGAGCAGTTCTTC	CASSSSVLAAYEQFF
TRBV18	.	TRBJ2-1	few	TGTGCCAGCTCCGATAGACCTAGCTCCTACAATGAGCAGTTCTTC	CASSDRPSSYNEQFF
TRBV6-2/TRBV6-3	TRBD1	TRBJ1-1	.	TGTGCCAGCAGTAAGACAGGGGAGAGTCGAGCTTTCTTT	CASSKTGESRAFF
TRBV27	.	TRBJ1-5	few	TGTGCCAGCAGTTCCCCCTCTAGCAATCAGCCCCAGCATTTT	CASSSPSSNQPQHF
TRBV6-2/TRBV6-3	.	TRBJ1-1	.	TGTGCCAGCAGTACTAGGACAGCCGAAGCTTTCTTT	CASSTRTAEAFF
TRBV12-3/TRBV12-4	.	TRBJ1-1	.	TGTGCCAGCAGTTTGTCTTCCTCGGGGAACACTGAAGCTTTCTTT	CASSLSSSGNTEAFF
TRBV20-1	.	TRBJ1-1	.	TGCAGTGCGGATGACAGGTTTGCGAACACTGAAGCTTTCTTT	CSADDRFANTEAFF
TRBV3-1	.	TRBJ1-5	.	TGTGCCAGCAGCTACAGCGATCAGCCCCAGCATTTT	CASSYSDQPQHF
TRBV4-1	TRBD2	TRBJ2-5	few	TGCGCCAGCAGCCATCGGTGGACTAGCGGTCAAGAGACCCAGTACTTC	CASSHRWTSGQETQYF
TRBV24-1	.	TRBJ1-1	.	TGTGCCACCAGTGATTCCCAGTCCCACACTGAAGCTTTCTTT	CATSDSQSHTEAFF
TRBV12-3/TRBV12-4	.	TRBJ2-1	many	TGTGCCAGCAGTTTCGGGAAGTACAATGAGCAGTTCTTC	CASSFGKYNEQFF
TRBV4-1	TRBD2	TRBJ2-7	.	TGCGCCAGCAGCCAAGACTGGCCTAGCGGCTCCTACGAGCAGTACTTC	CASSQDWPSGSYEQYF
TRBV12-3/TRBV12-4	TRBD2	TRBJ2-3	few	TGTGCCAGCAGTTCGGCGGGAGGGCCCGGAGATACGCAGTATTTT	CASSSAGGPGDTQYF
TRBV12-3/TRBV12-4	.	TRBJ2-1	.	TGTGCCAGCACTTTTTACAATGAGCAGTTCTTC	CASTFYNEQFF
TRBV20-1	TRBD2	TRBJ2-1	few	TGCAGCCACCATGGACTAGCGTTTAACAATGAGCAGTTCTTC	CSHHGLAFNNEQFF
TRBV7-8	.	TRBJ1-1	few	TGTGCCAGCAGCTTACGGCAGGTGCTGAACACTGAAGCTTTCTTT	CASSLRQVLNTEAFF
TRBV4-1	TRBD1	TRBJ1-1	.	TGCGCCAGCAGCCAAACCGGGACAGGGGTCACTGAAGCTTTCTTT	CASSQTGTGVTEAFF
TRBV24-1	.	TRBJ1-2	once	TGTGCCACCTCCCGGGGACTAGACTATGGCTACACCTTC	CATSRGLDYGYTF
TRBV11-2	.	TRBJ1-1	.	TGTGCCAGCAGCTTTGCGATCGGGGGGACCACTGAAGCTTTCTTT	CASSFAIGGTTEAFF
TRBV12-3/TRBV12-4	TRBD2	TRBJ2-5	few	TGTGCCAGCACTTTTAGCGGGAGAGAGACCCAGTACTTC	CASTFSGRETQYF
TRBV20-1	TRBD2	TRBJ2-3	few	TGCAGTGCTAAACCCCTAGGGACTAGCGGGACTGGGATCACAGATACGCAGTATTTT	CSAKPLGTSGTGITDTQYF
TRBV20-1	TRBD1	TRBJ1-4	few	TGCAGTGCTAGAGATGGGGGGACAGCAAATGAAAAACTGTTTTTT	CSARDGGTANEKLFF
TRBV24-1	TRBD1	TRBJ2-5	medium-sized	TGTGCCACCAGTGATGGACAGGGAAGAGGGACCCAGTACTTC	CATSDGQGRGTQYF
TRBV24-1	TRBD1	TRBJ2-5	.	TGTGCCACCAGTGATGGGGGACAGGGATCGTACCAAGAGACCCAGTACTTC	CATSDGGQGSYQETQYF
TRBV6-1	.	TRBJ2-3	.	TGTGCCAGCAGCCAATCACGCGATACGCAGTATTTT	CASSQSRDTQYF
TRBV6-1	.	TRBJ2-1	few	TGTGCCAGCGGGTGGAGTAGTCCAAAGGGTAATGAGCAGTTCTTC	CASGWSSPKGNEQFF
TRBV12-3/TRBV12-4	TRBD2	TRBJ2-1	many	TGTGCCAGCAGTTCCGCGGGACTAGCGGGCCGCTCCTACAATGAGCAGTTCTTC	CASSSAGLAGRSYNEQFF
TRBV3-1	.	TRBJ1-4	.	TGTGCCAGCAGCCAAGATACTAATGAAAAACTGTTTTTT	CASSQDTNEKLFF
TRBV14	.	TRBJ2-1	few	TGTGCCAGCAGCCCCCATAAAGAGGCGACTGAGCAGTTCTTC	CASSPHKEATEQFF
TRBV10-1	.	TRBJ2-3	.	TGCGCCAGCAGTGAGGGCCTGACAAGCACAGATACGCAGTATTTT	CASSEGLTSTDTQYF
TRBV20-1	TRBD1	TRBJ2-2	.	TGCAGTGCAACCCCAGGACAGGGCTGGAACACCGGGGAGCTGTTTTTT	CSATPGQGWNTGELFF
TRBV18	.	TRBJ2-5	.	TGTGCCAGCTCACCAATCCCGCGCCAAGAGACCCAGTACTTC	CASSPIPRQETQYF
TRBV6-5	TRBD2	TRBJ2-1	few	TGTGCCAGCAGTTACGCTCTAGCGGCCTCCTACAATGAGCAGTTCTTC	CASSYALAASYNEQFF
TRBV24-1	TRBD2	TRBJ2-1	.	TGTGCCACCAGTGATTTGGCGGGGACTACTTACAATGAGCAGTTCTTC	CATSDLAGTTYNEQFF
TRBV29-1	.	TRBJ1-2	many	TGCAGCGTTTGGGCGGGAGACTATGGCTACACCTTC	CSVWAGDYGYTF
TRBV12-3/TRBV12-4	.	TRBJ1-5	many	TGTGCCAGCAGTTACAGGGCAGGGTGGAATCAGCCCCAGCATTTT	CASSYRAGWNQPQHF
TRBV20-1	.	TRBJ1-1	few	TGCAGTGCTAGAGATGTGGCAGATATCATGAACACTGAAGCTTTCTTT	CSARDVADIMNTEAFF
TRBV7-2	.	TRBJ2-3	.	TGTGCCAGCAGCTTTGGACAGATTACGCAGTATTTT	CASSFGQITQYF
TRBV5-1	TRBD1	TRBJ2-2	many	TGCGCCAGCAGCCCACGGACAGGCTCGAACACCGGGGAGCTGTTTTTT	CASSPRTGSNTGELFF
TRBV12-3/TRBV12-4	TRBD2	TRBJ2-1	.	TGTGCCAGCCGGACTAGCCGGGAGCAGTTCTTC	CASRTSREQFF
TRBV3-1	.	TRBJ1-2	few	TGTGCCAGCAGCCAAGGCAGCGTCCTATGGGGCTACACCTTC	CASSQGSVLWGYTF
TRBV20-1	TRBD2	TRBJ2-1	.	TGCAGTGCTAGGTGGACTAGCTTAAATGAGCAGTTCTTC	CSARWTSLNEQFF